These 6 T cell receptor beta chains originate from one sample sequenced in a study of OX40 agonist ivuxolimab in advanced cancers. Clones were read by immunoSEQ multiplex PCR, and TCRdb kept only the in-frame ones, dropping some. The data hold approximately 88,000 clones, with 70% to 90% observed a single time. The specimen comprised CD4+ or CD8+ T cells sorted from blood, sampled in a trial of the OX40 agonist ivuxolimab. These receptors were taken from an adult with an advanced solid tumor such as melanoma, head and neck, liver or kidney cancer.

CDR3 amino acids: CASSLEPRETQYF. In DNA form, the CDR3 reads TGCGCCAGCAGCTTGGAACCCAGGGAGACCCAGTACTTC. The genes are TRBV5-1 and TRBJ2-5; no definite D call. The length of the CDR3 is 13 residues. Germline CDR1 is SGHRS and CDR2 is YFSETQ. V gave up 0 bases and J gave up 5 bases, with 8 bases separating them.

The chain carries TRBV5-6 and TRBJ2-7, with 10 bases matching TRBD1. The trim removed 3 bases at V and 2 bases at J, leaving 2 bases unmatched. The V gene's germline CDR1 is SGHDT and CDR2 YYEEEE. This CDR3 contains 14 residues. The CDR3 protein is CASSWDRGTYEQYF. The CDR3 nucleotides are TGTGCCAGCAGCTGGGACAGGGGAACCTACGAGCAGTACTTC.

CDR3 in amino acids: CASSRGIDQPQHF. CDR3 DNA sequence: TGTGCCAGCAGCAGGGGAATAGATCAGCCCCAGCATTTT. This sequence joins TRBV5-8 and TRBJ1-5; possible D gene TRBD1, 5 bases. The CDR3 has 13 amino acids. The V and J ends lost 4 bases and 5 bases respectively, with 10 bases between them. CDR1 and CDR2 from the germline V gene are SGHTS and YDEGEE.

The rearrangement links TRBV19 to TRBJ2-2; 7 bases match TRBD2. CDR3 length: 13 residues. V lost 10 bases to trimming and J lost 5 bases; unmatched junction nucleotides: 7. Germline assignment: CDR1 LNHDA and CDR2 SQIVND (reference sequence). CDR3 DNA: TGTGCCACCGCGGGGAGGGTGACCGGGGAGCTGTTTTTT. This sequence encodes CATAGRVTGELFF.

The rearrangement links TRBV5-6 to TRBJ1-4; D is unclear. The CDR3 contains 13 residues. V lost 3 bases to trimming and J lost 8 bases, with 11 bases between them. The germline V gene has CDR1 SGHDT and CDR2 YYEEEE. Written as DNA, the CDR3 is TGTGCCAGCAGCTCCTGGGTGGGGGAAAAACTGTTTTTT. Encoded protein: CASSSWVGEKLFF.

The CDR3, as DNA: TGCGCCAGCAGCCCTTTGACTAGCGGGACGGGGGAGCAGTACTTC. It encodes CASSPLTSGTGEQYF. The V and J genes are TRBV4-1 and TRBJ2-7, with 11 nucleotides matching TRBD2. Per the germline V gene, CDR1 is MGHRA and CDR2 is YSYEKL. The CDR3 sequence is 15 residues long. V shed 4 bases and J 7 bases; nucleotides not matched to a gene: 9.